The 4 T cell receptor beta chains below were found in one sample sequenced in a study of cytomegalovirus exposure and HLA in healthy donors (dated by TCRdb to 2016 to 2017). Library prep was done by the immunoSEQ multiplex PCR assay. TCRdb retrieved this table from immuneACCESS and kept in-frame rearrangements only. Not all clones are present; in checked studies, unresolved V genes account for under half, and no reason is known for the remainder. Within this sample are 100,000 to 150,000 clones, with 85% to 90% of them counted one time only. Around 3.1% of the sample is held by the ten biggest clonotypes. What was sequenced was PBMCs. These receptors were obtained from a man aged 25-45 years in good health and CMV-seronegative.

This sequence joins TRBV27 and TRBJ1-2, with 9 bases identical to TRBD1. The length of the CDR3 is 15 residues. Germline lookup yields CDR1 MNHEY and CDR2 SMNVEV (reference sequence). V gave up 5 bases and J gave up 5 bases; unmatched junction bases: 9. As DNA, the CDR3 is TGTGCCAGCAGTCCCCCGGGGACAGGGCCGTATGGCTACACCTTC. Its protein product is CASSPPGTGPYGYTF.

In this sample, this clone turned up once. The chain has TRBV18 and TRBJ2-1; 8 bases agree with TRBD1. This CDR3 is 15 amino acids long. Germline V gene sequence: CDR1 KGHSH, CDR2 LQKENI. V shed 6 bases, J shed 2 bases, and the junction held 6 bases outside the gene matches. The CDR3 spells CASSRQGQTYNEQFF. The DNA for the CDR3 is TGTGCCAGCTCCCGACAGGGGCAAACCTACAATGAGCAGTTCTTC.

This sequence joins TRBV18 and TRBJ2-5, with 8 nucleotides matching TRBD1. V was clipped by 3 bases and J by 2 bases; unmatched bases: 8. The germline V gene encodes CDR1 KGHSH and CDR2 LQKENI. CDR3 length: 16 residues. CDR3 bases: TGTGCCAGCTCACCTCAGGCCGGGACAGGACAAGAGACCCAGTACTTC. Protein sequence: CASSPQAGTGQETQYF.

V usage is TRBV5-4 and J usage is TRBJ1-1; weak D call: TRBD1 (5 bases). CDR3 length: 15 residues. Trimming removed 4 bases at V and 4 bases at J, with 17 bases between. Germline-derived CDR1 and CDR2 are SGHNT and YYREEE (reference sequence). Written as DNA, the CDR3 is TGTGCCAGCAGCCCGGACTGGGGGGGAAGCACTGAAGCTTTCTTT. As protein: CASSPDWGGSTEAFF. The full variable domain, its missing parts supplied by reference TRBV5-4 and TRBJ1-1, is ETGVTQSPTHLIKTRGQQVTLRCSSQSGHNTVSWYQQALGQGPQFIFQYYREEENGRGNFPPRFSGLQFPNYSSELNVNALELDDSALYLCASSPDWGGSTEAFFGQGTRLTVV.